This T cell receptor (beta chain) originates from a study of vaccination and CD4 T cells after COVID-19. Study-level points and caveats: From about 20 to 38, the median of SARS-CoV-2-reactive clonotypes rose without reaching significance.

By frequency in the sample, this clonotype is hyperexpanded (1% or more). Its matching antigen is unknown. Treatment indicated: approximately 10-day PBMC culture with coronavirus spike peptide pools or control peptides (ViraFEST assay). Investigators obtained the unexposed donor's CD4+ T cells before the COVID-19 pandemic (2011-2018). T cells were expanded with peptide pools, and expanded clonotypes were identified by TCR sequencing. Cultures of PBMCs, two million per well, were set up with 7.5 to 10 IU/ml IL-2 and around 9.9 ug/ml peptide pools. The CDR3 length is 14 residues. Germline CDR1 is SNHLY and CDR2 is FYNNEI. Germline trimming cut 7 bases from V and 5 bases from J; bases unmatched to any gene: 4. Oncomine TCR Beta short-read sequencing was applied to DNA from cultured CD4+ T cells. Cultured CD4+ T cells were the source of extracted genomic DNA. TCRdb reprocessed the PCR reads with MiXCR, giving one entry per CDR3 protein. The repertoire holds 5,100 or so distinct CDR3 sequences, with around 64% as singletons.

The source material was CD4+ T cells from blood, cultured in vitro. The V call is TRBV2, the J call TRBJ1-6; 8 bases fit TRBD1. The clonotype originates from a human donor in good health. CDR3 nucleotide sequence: TGTGCCAGCAAGAGGGACAGGAATAATTCACCCCTCCACTTT. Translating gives CASKRDRNNSPLHF.